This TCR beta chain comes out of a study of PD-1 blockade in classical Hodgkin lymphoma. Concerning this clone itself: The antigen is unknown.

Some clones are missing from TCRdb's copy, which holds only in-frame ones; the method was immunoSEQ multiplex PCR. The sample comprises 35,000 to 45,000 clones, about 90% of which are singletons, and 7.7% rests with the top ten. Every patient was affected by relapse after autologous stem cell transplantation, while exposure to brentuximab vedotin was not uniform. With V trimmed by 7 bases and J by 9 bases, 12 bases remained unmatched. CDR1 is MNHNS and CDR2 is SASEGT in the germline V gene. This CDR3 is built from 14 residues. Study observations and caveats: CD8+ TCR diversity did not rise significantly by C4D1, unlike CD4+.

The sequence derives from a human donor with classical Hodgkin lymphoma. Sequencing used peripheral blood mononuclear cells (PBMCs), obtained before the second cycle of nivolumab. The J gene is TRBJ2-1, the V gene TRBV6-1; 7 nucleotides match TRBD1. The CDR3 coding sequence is TGTGCCAGCACGGAAACAGGGGAGAGGGGTGAGCAGTTCTTC. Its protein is CASTETGERGEQFF.